This T cell receptor (beta chain) originates from a study of T-cell memory formation after mild COVID-19. Broader study findings: Later expanders leaned toward CD4+, whereas clones contracting from day 15 to 85 were balanced CD4/CD8.

This clonotype has only a few counts. What it binds is not known. V was clipped by 7 bases and J by 8 bases; unmatched bases: 21. The length of the CDR3 is 18 residues. Constant-segment primers and 5'RACE yielded cDNA libraries for TCR alpha and TCR beta, each carrying sample barcodes and UMIs. MiXCR was run by TCRdb on the 5' RACE reads, yielding one entry per CDR3 protein. The sample shows about 140,000 distinct CDR3 sequences, approximately 14% of them seen only once. Material for sequencing was PBMCs or a T cell subset sorted from them (not recorded which). The TCR comes from an adult woman who had mild COVID-19 (a few samples of this study predate the infection). Cell type and time point are not known. This chain connects TRBV12-3 or TRBV12-4 to TRBJ2-3, with 10 bases matching TRBD2. The CDR3 DNA is TGTGCCAGCAATATGCAGTTGGGGCTAGCGGGAGAGAGTATTACGCAGTATTTT. Translation: CASNMQLGLAGESITQYF.